This T cell receptor beta chain was identified during a study of T cells in Graves' hyperthyroidism and ophthalmopathy. Findings and caveats of the study: Blood also carried most thyroid clonotypes expanded above 0.001.

The CDR3 sequence is 13 residues long. Germline loops: CDR1 LNHNV, CDR2 YYDKDF (reference sequence). In the case of this clonotype: Antigen unknown. The germline gene is not matched at one end of the junction; a read error may be the cause.

Amplification of TCR beta CDR3 regions was performed using RNA transcripts as template. The study used the HTBI primer set for a first-round RT-PCR of the TCR CDR3. TCRdb used MiXCR to reprocess the multiplex PCR reads, holding one entry per CDR3 protein. The sample records hundreds of thousands of distinct CDR3 sequences, about two fifths being singletons. This clonotype was obtained from a young man with Graves' hyperthyroidism. The chain is built from TRBV15 and TRBJ1-4; D call uncertain. The sequencing input was blood. DNA for the CDR3: TGTGCCGCCAGCGGAGGGTACAATGAAAAACTGTTTTTT. It translates to CAASGGYNEKLFF.